This TCR beta chain came from a study of CD8 T cells in ankylosing spondylitis (dated by TCRdb to between 2016 and 2019). About the investigation overall: The study profiled T cell receptor beta repertoires in healthy donors and ankylosing spondylitis patients to find disease-linked TCR variants. Peripheral blood was sampled, and synovial fluid was additionally collected from ankylosing spondylitis patients. The full study cohort comprised about 25 ankylosing spondylitis patients and 85 to 120 healthy donors.

Study-level results and caveats: According to the report, matched synovial fluid samples from ankylosing spondylitis patients were significantly enriched for the disease-linked clones. The disease-linked clones had a CD8+ phenotype and were found at relatively low frequencies in peripheral blood. Blood from ankylosing spondylitis patients appeared to be characterized by a TCR beta motif composed of under 10 highly homologous amino acid variants. Some TCR beta motif variants had previously been reported in synovial fluid and blood of reactive arthritis patients, which suggested common disease-initiation mechanisms.

For CDR1 and CDR2, the germline V gene (reference sequence) lists DFQATT and SNEGSKA. The CDR3 holds 16 amino acids from the cysteine to the phenylalanine. The only DNA kept is the CDR3, 48 bases in frame from the first base. The V and J ends are trimmed by 0 bases and 2 bases, leaving 14 bases between them. Notes on this clonotype: Its antigen has not been determined. Base quality data are lacking; no much larger clone is found one base away.

The instrument given in TCRdb is Illumina HiSeq 2500. Quantitative 5'-RACE with molecular barcodes was used to prepare TCR beta libraries. The original methods were these. A new computational method, built on a probabilistic model of VDJ rearrangement, was used to identify disease-linked TCR variants. In TCRdb, the public reads were trimmed at Q25 with fastp and aligned with MiXCR, with productive beta chains retained. For every CDR3 protein sequence, its rows merge into one entry that carries the most common genes and DNA. What appears here as the V and J calls and clone size reflects TCRdb's work, not the paper's. In this sample the table shows a few hundred thousand distinct CDR3 sequences, 15% to 20% of which occur a single time. Around 30% of the sample belongs to the ten largest clones.

Recombination joined TRBV20-1 with TRBJ2-1, with TRBD2 perhaps the D gene, on 7 matching bases. This TCR came from a male donor with ankylosing spondylitis or in good health (not recorded which). Sequencing used blood, either unsorted or a sorted T cell fraction (not recorded which). The nucleotide sequence reads TGCAGTGCTAGAGATGGGGGCGGGAGTACCTACAATGAGCAGTTCTTC. It codes for CSARDGGGSTYNEQFF.